The present T cell receptor beta chain was sequenced within a study of Ad26.COV2.S vaccination and SARS-CoV-2 variants. About the research overall: A participant enrolled in the COV1001 Ad26.COV2.S trial arm provided the sample.

Treatment denoted: over 15 received Ad26.COV2.S at low or high dose, single or two shots; about 5 received placebo; per-sample allocation not given. The samples date from day 63 after the first vaccine or placebo injection. This Boston cohort included adults aged 18-55 years. On this clone itself: What it binds is not known.

Trimming took off 2 bases at V and 1 base at J, with 12 bases between the two ends. This CDR3 has 16 amino acids. Germline-derived CDR1 and CDR2 are MNHEY and SMNVEV (reference sequence). Using immunoSEQ multiplex PCR, the repertoire was profiled, and TCRdb retains in-frame clones only, with some absent. The sample has around 320,000 clones; around 85% are singletons. Study-wide results and caveats: A substantial breadth of spike-specific CD8+ and CD4+ T cell responses after vaccination has been reported. People given the vaccine had a wider spike-specific TCR breadth than placebo recipients did.

This sequence was found in a person between 18 and 65 years old who received the Ad26.COV2.S COVID-19 vaccine or a placebo. V is TRBV27 and J is TRBJ2-1, with D possibly being TRBD2 (6 bases). The material sequenced was peripheral blood, taken in a trial of Ad26.COV2.S vaccine versus placebo. The CDR3 loop is CASSLMASASYNEQFF. The DNA of the CDR3 is TGTGCCAGCAGTTTAATGGCTAGCGCTTCCTACAATGAGCAGTTCTTC.